This T cell receptor beta chain was recovered during a study of shared clonotypes between healthy human individuals. Germline-derived CDR1 and CDR2 are DFQATT and SNEGSKA (reference sequence). This CDR3 region has 11 residues. With 6 bases removed from V and 3 bases from J, the gap between germline ends came to 9 bases. The data were produced by immunoSEQ multiplex PCR, yet TCRdb's version contains in-frame clones alone and is incomplete. This sample has about 1.1 million clones; approximately 80% occur once, and the top ten carry more than 0.5%. The J gene is TRBJ2-7, the V gene TRBV20-1; D is uncertain. The receptor's source is a man aged 18 to 30 in good health. Some clones in this sample may be carry-over from other donors' samples. The sequenced sample consisted of memory CD4+ T cells from PBMCs. Specified subset: CD45RA-negative fraction. For the CDR3, the DNA is TGCAGTGCCGTTAAATACTACGAGCAGTACTTC. Translation gives CSAVKYYEQYF.